What follows describes a single T cell receptor beta chain. This specimen comes from a study of CD8+ T cells in alopecia areata. Sample treatment: oral pan-JAK inhibitor, 5-10 mg twice daily. Reverse transcribed after extraction, RNA yielded cDNA as the sequencing template. Sequenced by immunoSEQ multiplex PCR; TCRdb stores in-frame clones only, minus some. Of 90,000 to 100,000 clones in the sample, 60% to 75% were seen once. The germline V and J ends were trimmed by 8 bases and 4 bases, with 8 bases remaining between them. CDR1 and CDR2 (germline): MNHEY, SVGAGI. The CDR3 covers 12 residues. This sequence was found in a human donor with alopecia areata. Material: CD8+ T cells sorted from blood, obtained at week 4, from a patient treated with tofacitinib. The V gene is TRBV6-5, the J gene TRBJ2-2; D perhaps matches TRBD1 (5 bases). The CDR3 DNA reads as TGTGCCAGCCTGGGGCGCACCGGGGAGCTGTTTTTT. Protein: CASLGRTGELFF.